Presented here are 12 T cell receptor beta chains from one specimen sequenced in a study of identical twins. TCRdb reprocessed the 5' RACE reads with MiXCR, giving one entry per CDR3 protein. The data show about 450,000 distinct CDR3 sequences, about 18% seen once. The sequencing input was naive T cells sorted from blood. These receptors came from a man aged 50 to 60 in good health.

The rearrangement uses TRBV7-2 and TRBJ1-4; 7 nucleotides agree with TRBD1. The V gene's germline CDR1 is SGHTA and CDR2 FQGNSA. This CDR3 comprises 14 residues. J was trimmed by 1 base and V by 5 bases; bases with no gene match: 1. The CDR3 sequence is CASSRTGTNEKLFF. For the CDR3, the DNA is TGTGCCAGCAGCCGGACAGGAACTAATGAAAAACTGTTTTTT.

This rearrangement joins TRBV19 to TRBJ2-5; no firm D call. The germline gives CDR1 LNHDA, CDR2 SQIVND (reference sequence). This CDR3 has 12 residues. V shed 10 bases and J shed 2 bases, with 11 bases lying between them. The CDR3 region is CAIRATQETQYF. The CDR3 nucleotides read TGTGCCATAAGGGCTACTCAAGAGACCCAGTACTTC.

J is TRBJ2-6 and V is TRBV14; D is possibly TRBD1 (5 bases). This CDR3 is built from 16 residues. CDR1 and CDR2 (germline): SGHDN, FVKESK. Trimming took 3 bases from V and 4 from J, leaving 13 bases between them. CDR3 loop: CASSHVQAAGANVLTF. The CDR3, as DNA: TGTGCCAGCAGCCATGTACAGGCAGCGGGGGCCAACGTCCTGACTTTC. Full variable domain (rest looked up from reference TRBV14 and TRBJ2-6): EAGVTQFPSHSVIEKGQTVTLRCDPISGHDNLYWYRRVMGKEIKFLLHFVKESKQDESGMPNNRFLAERTGGTYSTLKVQPAELEDSGVYFCASSHVQAAGANVLTFGAGSRLTVL.

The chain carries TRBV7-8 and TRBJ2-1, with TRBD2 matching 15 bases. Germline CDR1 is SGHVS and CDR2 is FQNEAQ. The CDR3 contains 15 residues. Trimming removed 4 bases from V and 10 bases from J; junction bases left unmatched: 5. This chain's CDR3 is CASSSGLAGGTEQFF. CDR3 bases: TGTGCCAGCAGCTCGGGACTAGCGGGAGGTACAGAGCAGTTCTTC.

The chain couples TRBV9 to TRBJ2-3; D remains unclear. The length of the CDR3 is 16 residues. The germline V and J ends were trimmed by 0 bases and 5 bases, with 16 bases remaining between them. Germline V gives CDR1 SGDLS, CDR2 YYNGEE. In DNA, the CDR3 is TGTGCCAGCAGCGTAGAAAGCGTGAGAATCGGAGATACGCAGTATTTT. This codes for CASSVESVRIGDTQYF.

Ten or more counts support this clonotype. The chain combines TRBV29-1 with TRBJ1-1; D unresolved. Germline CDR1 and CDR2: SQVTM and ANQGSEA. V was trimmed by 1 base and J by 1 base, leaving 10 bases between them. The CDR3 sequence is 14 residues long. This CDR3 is CSVEGEPPNTEAFF. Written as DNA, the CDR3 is TGCAGCGTTGAAGGGGAACCCCCGAACACTGAAGCTTTCTTT.

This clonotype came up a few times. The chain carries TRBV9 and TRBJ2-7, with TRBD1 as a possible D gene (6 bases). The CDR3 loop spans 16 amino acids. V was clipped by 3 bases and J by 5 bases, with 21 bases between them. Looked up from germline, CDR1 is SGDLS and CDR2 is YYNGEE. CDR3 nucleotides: TGTGCCAGCAGCGGGATGCCCTCTGTGGGGGCCAACGAGCAGTACTTC. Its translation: CASSGMPSVGANEQYF. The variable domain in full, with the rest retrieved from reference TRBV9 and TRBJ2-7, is DSGVTQTPKHLITATGQRVTLRCSPRSGDLSVYWYQQSLDQGLQFLIQYYNGEERAKGNILERFSAQQFPDLHSELNLSSLELGDSALYFCASSGMPSVGANEQYFGPGTRLTVT.

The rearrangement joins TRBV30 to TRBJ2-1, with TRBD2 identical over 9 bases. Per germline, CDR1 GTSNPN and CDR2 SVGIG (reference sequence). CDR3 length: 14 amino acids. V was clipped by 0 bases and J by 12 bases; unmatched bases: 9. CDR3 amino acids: CAWSVRLAGTGQFF. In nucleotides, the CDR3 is TGTGCCTGGAGTGTACGGCTAGCGGGAACTGGGCAGTTCTTC.

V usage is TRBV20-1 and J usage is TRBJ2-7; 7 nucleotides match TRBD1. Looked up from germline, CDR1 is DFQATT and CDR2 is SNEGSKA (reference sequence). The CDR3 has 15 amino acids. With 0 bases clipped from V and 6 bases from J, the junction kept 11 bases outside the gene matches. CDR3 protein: CSARDLRGLRLEQYF. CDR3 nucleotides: TGCAGTGCTAGAGATCTTAGGGGGCTAAGGCTCGAGCAGTACTTC.

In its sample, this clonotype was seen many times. The DNA for the CDR3 is TGTGCCAGCAGCCAAGTATGGGAGGCGAACACTGAAGCTTTCTTT. This encodes CASSQVWEANTEAFF. V gene TRBV3-1 combines with J gene TRBJ1-1, with no clear D. This CDR3 comprises 15 residues. Germline V gene lookup returns CDR1 LGHDT and CDR2 YNNKEL (reference sequence). The V gene lost 1 base and the J gene lost 1 base, with 10 bases spanning the gap.

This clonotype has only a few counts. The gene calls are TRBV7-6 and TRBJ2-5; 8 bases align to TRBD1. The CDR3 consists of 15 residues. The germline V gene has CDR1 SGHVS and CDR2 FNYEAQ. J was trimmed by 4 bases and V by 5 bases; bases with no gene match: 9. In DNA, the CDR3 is TGTGCCAGCAGCCCTCAGGGGGCTTTCTCAGAGACCCAGTACTTC. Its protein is CASSPQGAFSETQYF.

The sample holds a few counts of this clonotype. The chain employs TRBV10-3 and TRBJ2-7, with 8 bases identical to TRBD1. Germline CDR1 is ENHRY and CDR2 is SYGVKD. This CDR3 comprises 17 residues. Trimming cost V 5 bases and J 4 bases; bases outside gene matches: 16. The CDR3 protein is CAISSPGQGASSYEQYF. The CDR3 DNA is TGTGCCATCAGTTCCCCGGGGCAGGGGGCGTCTAGTTACGAGCAGTACTTC.